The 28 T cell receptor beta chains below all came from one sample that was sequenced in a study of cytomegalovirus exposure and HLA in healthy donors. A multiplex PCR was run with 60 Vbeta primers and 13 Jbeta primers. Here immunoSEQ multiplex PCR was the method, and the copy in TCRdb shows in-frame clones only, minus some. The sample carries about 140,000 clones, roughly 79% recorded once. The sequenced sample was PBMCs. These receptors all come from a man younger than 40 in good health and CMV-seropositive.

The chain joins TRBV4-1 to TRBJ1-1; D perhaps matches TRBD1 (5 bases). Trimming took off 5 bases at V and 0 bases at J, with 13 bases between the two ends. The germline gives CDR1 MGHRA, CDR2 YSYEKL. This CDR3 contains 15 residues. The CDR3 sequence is CASSVTTVLNTEAFF. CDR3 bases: TGCGCCAGCAGCGTAACGACAGTCTTGAACACTGAAGCTTTCTTT.

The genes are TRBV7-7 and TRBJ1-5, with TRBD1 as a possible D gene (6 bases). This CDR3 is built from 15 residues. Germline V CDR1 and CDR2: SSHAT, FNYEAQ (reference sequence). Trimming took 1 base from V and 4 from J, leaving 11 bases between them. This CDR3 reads CASSLVGQGNQPQHF. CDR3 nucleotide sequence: TGTGCCAGCAGCTTAGTTGGGCAGGGGAATCAGCCCCAGCATTTT.

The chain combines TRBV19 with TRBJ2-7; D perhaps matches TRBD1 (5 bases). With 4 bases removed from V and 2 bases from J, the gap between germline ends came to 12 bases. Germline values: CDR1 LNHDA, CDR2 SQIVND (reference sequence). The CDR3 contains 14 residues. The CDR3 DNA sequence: TGTGCCAGTAGTAAGCCAGGGATTCCCTACGAGCAGTACTTC. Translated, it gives CASSKPGIPYEQYF.

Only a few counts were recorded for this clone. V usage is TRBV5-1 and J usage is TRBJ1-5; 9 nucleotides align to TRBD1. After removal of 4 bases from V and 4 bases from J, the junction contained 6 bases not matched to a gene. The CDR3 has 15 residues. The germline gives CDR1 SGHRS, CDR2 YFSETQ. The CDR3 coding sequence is TGCGCCAGCAGCCTTACAGGGGGCCCGAATCAGCCCCAGCATTTT. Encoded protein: CASSLTGGPNQPQHF.

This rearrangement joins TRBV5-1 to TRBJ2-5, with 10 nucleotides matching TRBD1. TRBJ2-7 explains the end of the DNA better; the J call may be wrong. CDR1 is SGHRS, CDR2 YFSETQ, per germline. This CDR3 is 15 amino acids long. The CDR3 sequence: CASSLARTGGYEQYF. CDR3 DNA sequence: TGCGCCAGCAGCTTGGCTCGGACAGGGGGCTACGAGCAGTACTTC.

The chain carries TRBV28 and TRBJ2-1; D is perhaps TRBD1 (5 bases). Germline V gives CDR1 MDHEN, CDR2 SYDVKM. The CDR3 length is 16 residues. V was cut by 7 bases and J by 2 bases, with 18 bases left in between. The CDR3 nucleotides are TGTGCCAGCACCCACTCGGTAGGGGTGGCCTACAATGAGCAGTTCTTC. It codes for CASTHSVGVAYNEQFF. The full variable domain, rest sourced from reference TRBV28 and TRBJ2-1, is DVKVTQSSRYLVKRTGEKVFLECVQDMDHENMFWYRQDPGLGLRLIYFSYDVKMKEKGDIPEGYSVSREKKERFSLILESASTNQTSMYLCASTHSVGVAYNEQFFGPGTRLTVL.

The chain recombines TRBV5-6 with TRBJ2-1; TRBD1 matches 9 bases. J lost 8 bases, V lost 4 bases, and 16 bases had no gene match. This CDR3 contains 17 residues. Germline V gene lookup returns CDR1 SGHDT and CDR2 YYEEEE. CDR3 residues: CASSPDSGQGSGYEQFF. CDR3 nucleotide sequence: TGTGCCAGCAGCCCTGACTCAGGACAGGGGAGCGGCTATGAGCAGTTCTTC.

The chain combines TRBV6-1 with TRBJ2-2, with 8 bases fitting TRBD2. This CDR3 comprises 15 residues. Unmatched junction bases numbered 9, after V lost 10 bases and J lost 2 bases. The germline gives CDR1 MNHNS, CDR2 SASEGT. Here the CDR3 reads CATPGGPSNTGELFF. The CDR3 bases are TGTGCCACCCCGGGAGGGCCTTCTAACACCGGGGAGCTGTTTTTT.

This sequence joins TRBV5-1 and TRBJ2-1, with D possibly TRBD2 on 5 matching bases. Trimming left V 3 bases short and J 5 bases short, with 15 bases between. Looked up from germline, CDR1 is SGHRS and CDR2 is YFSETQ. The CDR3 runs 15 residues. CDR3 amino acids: CASSYLGSFDNEQFF. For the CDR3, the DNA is TGCGCCAGCAGCTACTTGGGGAGCTTCGACAATGAGCAGTTCTTC.

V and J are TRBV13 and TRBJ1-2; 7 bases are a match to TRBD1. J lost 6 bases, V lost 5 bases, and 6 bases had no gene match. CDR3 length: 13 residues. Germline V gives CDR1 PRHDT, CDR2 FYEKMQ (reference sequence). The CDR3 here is CASSQGGFDGYTF. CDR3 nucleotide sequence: TGTGCCAGCAGCCAAGGGGGCTTTGATGGCTACACCTTC.

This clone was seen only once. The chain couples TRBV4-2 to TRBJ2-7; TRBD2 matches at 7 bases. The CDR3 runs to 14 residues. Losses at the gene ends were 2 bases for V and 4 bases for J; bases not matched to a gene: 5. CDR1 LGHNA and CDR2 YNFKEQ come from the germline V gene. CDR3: CASSQQGLPYEQYF. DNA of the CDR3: TGTGCCAGCAGCCAACAGGGACTACCGTACGAGCAGTACTTC.

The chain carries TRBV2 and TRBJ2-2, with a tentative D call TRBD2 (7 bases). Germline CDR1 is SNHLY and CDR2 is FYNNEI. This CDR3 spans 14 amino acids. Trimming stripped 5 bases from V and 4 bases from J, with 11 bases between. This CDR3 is CASSNREGTGELFF. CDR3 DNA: TGTGCCAGCAGTAACAGGGAGGGCACCGGGGAGCTGTTTTTT.

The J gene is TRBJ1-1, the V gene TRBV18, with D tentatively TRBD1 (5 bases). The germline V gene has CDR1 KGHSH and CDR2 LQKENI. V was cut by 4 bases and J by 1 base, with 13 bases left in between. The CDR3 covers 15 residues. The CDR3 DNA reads TGTGCCAGCTCACGTTCGCGGGACGGGAACACTGAAGCTTTCTTT. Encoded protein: CASSRSRDGNTEAFF.

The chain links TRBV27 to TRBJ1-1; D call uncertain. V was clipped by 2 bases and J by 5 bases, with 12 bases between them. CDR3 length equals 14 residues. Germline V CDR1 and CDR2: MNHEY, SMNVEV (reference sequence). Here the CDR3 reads CASSLGYYGTEAFF. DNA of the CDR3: TGTGCCAGCAGTTTAGGCTACTACGGGACTGAAGCTTTCTTT.

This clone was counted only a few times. CDR3 nucleotide sequence: TGTGCCAGCAGCTTGGCCGGGACAGGGACGGAAAAACTGTTTTTT. Protein sequence: CASSLAGTGTEKLFF. The chain is built from TRBV5-8 and TRBJ1-4; TRBD1 aligns across 9 bases. CDR3 length: 15 residues. The ends lost 0 bases at V and 8 bases at J; junction bases unmatched: 5. Germline CDR1 reads SGHTS; CDR2 reads YDEGEE.

In DNA, the CDR3 is TGTGCCAGCAGTGGGGCAGGGGGCCAGCCCCAGCATTTT. Translating it yields CASSGAGGQPQHF. The chain employs TRBV2 and TRBJ1-5; 8 bases align to TRBD1. This CDR3 has 13 amino acids. CDR1 and CDR2 (germline): SNHLY, FYNNEI. Trimming took 4 bases from V and 7 from J; bases not matched to a gene: 3. Full variable domain (outside the CDR3, taken from reference TRBV2 and TRBJ1-5): EPEVTQTPSHQVTQMGQEVILRCVPISNHLYFYWYRQILGQKVEFLVSFYNNEISEKSEIFDDQFSVERPDGSNFTLKIRSTKLEDSAMYFCASSGAGGQPQHFGDGTRLSIL.

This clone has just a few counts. CDR3 in amino acids: CASSETGSGGELFF. CDR3 nucleotide sequence: TGTGCCAGCAGTGAAACAGGTTCCGGCGGGGAGCTGTTTTTT. The rearrangement uses TRBV6-1 and TRBJ2-2, with D possibly TRBD1 on 5 matching bases. Trimming removed 2 bases from V and 7 bases from J, with 11 bases in between. Per germline, CDR1 MNHNS and CDR2 SASEGT. The CDR3 sequence is 14 residues long.

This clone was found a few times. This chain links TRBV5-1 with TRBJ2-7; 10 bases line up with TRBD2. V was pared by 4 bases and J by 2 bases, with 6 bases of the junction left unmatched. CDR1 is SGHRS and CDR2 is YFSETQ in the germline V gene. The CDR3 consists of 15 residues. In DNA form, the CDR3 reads TGCGCCAGCAGCGTCACTAGCGGGGTGACCTACGAGCAGTACTTC. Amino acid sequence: CASSVTSGVTYEQYF.

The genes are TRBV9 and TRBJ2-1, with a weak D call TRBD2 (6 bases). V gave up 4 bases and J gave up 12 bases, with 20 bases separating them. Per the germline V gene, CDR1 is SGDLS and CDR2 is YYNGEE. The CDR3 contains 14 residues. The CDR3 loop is CASSFSTEGRRQFF. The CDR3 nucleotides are TGTGCCAGCAGCTTCTCAACGGAGGGGCGGCGGCAGTTCTTC.

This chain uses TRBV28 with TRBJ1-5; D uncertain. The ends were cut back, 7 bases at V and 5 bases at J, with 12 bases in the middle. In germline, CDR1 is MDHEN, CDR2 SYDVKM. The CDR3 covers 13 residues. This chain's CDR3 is CASTPEQDQPQHF. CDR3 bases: TGTGCCAGCACCCCCGAGCAAGATCAGCCCCAGCATTTT.

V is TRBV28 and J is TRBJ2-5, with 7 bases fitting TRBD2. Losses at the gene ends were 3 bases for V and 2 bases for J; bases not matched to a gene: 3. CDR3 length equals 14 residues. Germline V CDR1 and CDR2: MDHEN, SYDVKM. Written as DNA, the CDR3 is TGTGCCAGCAGTTTGGGGGGGAGACAAGAGACCCAGTACTTC. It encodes CASSLGGRQETQYF.

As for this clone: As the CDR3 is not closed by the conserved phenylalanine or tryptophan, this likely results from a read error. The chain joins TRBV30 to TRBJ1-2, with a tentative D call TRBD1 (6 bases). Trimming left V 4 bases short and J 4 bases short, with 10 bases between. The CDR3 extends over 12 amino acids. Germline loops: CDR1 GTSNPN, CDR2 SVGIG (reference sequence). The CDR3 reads CAWNSQGYGYTL. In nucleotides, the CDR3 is TGTGCCTGGAATTCACAGGGCTATGGCTACACCCTC.

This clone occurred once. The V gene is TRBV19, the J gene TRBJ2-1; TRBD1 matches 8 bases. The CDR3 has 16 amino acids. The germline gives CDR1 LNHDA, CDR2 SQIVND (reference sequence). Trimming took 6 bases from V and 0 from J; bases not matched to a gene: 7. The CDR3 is CASRPGQAFSYNEQFF. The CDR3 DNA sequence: TGTGCCAGTAGACCGGGACAGGCCTTCTCCTACAATGAGCAGTTCTTC.

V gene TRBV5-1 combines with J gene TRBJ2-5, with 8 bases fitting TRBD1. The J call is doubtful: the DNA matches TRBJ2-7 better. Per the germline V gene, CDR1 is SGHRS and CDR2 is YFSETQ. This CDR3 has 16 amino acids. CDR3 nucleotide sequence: TGCGCCAGCAGCTTGGGGACAGGGAGACGGGCCTACGAGCAGTACTTC. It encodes CASSLGTGRRAYEQYF.

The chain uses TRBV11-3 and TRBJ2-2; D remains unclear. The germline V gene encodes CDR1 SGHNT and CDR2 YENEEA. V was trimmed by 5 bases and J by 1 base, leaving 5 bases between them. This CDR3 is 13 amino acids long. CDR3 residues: CASSPRNTGELFF. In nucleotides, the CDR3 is TGTGCCAGCAGCCCGAGGAACACCGGGGAGCTGTTTTTT.

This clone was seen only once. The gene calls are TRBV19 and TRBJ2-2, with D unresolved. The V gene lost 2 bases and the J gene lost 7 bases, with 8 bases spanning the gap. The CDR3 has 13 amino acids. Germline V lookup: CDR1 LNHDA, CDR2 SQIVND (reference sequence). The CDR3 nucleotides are TGTGCCAGTAGTATAATTCTCGGCGGGGAGCTGTTTTTT. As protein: CASSIILGGELFF.

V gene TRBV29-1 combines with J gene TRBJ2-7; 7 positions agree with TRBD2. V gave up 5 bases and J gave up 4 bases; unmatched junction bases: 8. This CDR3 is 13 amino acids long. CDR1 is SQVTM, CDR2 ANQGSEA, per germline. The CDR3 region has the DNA TGCAGCGTTCGGGAGGCCGGGTTATACGAGCAGTACTTC. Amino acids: CSVREAGLYEQYF.

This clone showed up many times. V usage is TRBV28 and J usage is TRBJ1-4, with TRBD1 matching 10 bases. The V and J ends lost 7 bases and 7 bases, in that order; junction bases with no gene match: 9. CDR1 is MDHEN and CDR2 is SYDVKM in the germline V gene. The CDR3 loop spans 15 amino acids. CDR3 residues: CASTRTGGNTEKLFF. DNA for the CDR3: TGTGCCAGCACAAGGACAGGGGGGAACACTGAAAAACTGTTTTTT.